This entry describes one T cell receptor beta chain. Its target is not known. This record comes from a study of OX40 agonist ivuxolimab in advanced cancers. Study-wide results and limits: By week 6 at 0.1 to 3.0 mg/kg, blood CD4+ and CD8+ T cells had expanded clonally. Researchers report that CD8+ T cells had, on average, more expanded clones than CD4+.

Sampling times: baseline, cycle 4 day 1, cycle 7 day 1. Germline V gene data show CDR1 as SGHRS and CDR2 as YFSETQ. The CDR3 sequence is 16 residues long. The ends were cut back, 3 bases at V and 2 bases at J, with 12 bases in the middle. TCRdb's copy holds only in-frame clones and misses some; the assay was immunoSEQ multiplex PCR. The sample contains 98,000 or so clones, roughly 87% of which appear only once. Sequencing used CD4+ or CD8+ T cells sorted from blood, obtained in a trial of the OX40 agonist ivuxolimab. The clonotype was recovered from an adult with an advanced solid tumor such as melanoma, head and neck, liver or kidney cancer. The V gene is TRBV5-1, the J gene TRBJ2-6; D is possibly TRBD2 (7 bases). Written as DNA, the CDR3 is TGCGCCAGCAGCTCCGAGGGGGGGACTGGGGCCAACGTCCTGACTTTC. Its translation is CASSSEGGTGANVLTF. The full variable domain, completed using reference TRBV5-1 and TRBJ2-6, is KAGVTQTPRYLIKTRGQQVTLSCSPISGHRSVSWYQQTPGQGLQFLFEYFSETQRNKGNFPGRFSGRQFSNSRSEMNVSTLELGDSALYLCASSSEGGTGANVLTFGAGSRLTVL.